In its sample, the clone carrying this T cell receptor (beta chain) was seen many times. No antigen is known for it. Amplification of the TCR beta CDR3 regions used RNA transcripts (as template). HTBI primers were used in a first-round RT-PCR, which preceded a second-round multiplex PCR. MiXCR was run by TCRdb on the multiplex PCR reads, yielding one entry per CDR3 protein. Found here are about 550,000 distinct CDR3 sequences, under 45% of them singletons; the top ten hold around 4.6%. The data were obtained in a study of Graves' ophthalmopathy and Graves' hyperthyroidism. The study, taken as a whole, reports: Blood samples also showed most expanded thyroid clonotypes exceeding 0.001 frequency.

CDR1 and CDR2 from the germline V gene are LNHDA and SQIVND (reference sequence). Trimming took 3 bases from V and 7 from J, leaving 18 bases between them. This CDR3 region has 15 residues. No donor had other autoimmune disease, uncontrolled infection, pregnancy or lactation. The sequence came from an adult man with Graves' hyperthyroidism. The rearrangement uses TRBV19 and TRBJ1-2, with D possibly TRBD1 on 5 matching bases. Sample: peripheral blood or thyroid tissue (not recorded which). CDR3 coding DNA: TGTGCCAGTAGTATTTTCCAGGACACGTTCGGTGGCTACACCTTC. Its translation: CASSIFQDTFGGYTF.